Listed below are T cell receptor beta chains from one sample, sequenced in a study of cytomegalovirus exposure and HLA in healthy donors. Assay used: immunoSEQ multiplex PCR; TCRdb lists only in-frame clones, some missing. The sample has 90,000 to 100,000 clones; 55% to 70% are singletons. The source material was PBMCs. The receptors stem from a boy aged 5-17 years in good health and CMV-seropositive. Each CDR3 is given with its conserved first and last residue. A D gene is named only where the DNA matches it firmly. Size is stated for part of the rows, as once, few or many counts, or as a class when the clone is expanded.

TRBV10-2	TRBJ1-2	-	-	TGCGCCAGCATGACAGCATCTAACTATGGCTACACCTTC	CASMTASNYGYTF
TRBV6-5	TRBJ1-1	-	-	TGTGCCAGCAATCCGACTGTGAACACTGAAGCTTTCTTT	CASNPTVNTEAFF
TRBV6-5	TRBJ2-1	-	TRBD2	TGTGCCAGCAGTTACTCAGCGGGAGGGCAGGAGCAGTTCTTC	CASSYSAGGQEQFF
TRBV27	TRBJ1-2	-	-	TGTGCCAGCAGTCCAGGACAGCCCTATGGCTACCCCTTC	CASSPGQPYGYPF
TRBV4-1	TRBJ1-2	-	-	TGCGCCAGCAGCCAAGAGGGGGGGGCTTATACCGGCTACACCTTC	CASSQEGGAYTGYTF
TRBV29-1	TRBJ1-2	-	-	TGCAGCGTTGCCCAGTCGTACAGCTATGGCTACACCTTC	CSVAQSYSYGYTF
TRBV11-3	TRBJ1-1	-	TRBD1	TGTGCCAGCAGCGGACCAGGGGGGTTCGGCACTGAAGCTTTCTTT	CASSGPGGFGTEAFF
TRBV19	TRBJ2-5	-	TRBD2	TGTGCCAGTAGTGCCCGGGGGAGCGGGAGTCTCCAAGAGACCCAGTACTTC	CASSARGSGSLQETQYF
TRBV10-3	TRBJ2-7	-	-	TGTGCCATCAGTGCAGAGCGGGCTCGTACCTACGAGCAGTACTTC	CAISAERARTYEQYF
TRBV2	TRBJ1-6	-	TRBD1	TGTGCCAGCAGTTCCCAGGACAGGGCTTCACCCCTCCACTTT	CASSSQDRASPLHF
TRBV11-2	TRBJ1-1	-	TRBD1	TGTGCCAGCAGCTTAGGGACAGGGACTTTTTCACTCGAAGCTTTCTTT	CASSLGTGTFSLEAFF
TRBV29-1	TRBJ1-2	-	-	TGCAGCGTTGAAAGCGGGGGAGGTTATGGCTACCCCTTC	CSVESGGGYGYPF
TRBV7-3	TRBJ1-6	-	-	TGTGCCAGCAGCTTACTTGGGGGCAGTTCACCCCTCCACTTT	CASSLLGGSSPLHF
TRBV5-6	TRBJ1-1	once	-	TGTGCCAGCAGCTGGAGGGGGGGCCTCGGGAACACTGAAGCTTTCTTT	CASSWRGGLGNTEAFF
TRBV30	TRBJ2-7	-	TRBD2	TGTGCCGGCAAGAGTAGACTAGCGGGCCATCTAAGCTCCTACGAGCAGTACTTC	CAGKSRLAGHLSSYEQYF
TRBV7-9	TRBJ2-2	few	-	TGTGCCACCATGGCGGGGGCACACACCGGGGAGCTGTTTTTT	CATMAGAHTGELFF
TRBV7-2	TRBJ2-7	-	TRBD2	TGTGCCAGCAGCTTACTAGCGGGCAAGCAGTACTTC	CASSLLAGKQYF
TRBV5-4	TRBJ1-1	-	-	TGTGCCAGCAGCCGGGAGGGTTTGGGCACTGAAGCTTTCTTT	CASSREGLGTEAFF
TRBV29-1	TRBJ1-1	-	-	TGCAGCGTTGAAGCTCATAGGGGCGAGAACACTGAAGCTTTCTTT	CSVEAHRGENTEAFF
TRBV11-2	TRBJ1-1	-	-	TGTGCCAGCAGCTTACAGGGTTTGGGAACTTTCTTT	CASSLQGLGTFF
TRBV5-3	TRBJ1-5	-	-	TGTGCCAGAAGCTTGGTGCAGGTGCAGCCCCAGCATTTT	CARSLVQVQPQHF
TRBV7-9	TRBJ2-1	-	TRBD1	TGTGCCAGCAGCCACACACTAATTGCAGGGGGCTCCTACAATGAGCAGTTCTTC	CASSHTLIAGGSYNEQFF
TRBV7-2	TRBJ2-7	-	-	TGTGCCAGCAGCTCCAACCTATCACCTTATAGGAGCTCCTACGAGCAGTACTTC	CASSSNLSPYRSSYEQYF
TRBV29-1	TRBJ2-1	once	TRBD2	TGCAGCGTTGAAGAACTAGCGGGAGCGGGTGAGCAGTTCTTC	CSVEELAGAGEQFF
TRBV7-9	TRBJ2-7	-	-	TGTGCCAGCAGCTTAGGGGCTCCAGACGAGCAGTACTTC	CASSLGAPDEQYF
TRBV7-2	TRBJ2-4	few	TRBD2	TGTGCCAGCAGCTTAGAAGCGGGGGGGGTCCGGGGTAACATTCAGTACTTC	CASSLEAGGVRGNIQYF
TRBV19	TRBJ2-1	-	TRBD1	TGTGCCAGTAGTGACCGGACAGGGAACCCCAATGAGCAGTTCTTC	CASSDRTGNPNEQFF
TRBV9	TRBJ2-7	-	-	TGTGCCAGCAGCGTAGGAGGCGGGGCCCACTACGAGCAGTACTTC	CASSVGGGAHYEQYF
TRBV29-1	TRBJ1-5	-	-	TGCAGCGTTTCAATCGGACAGTCCGGGGATCAGCCCCAGCATTTT	CSVSIGQSGDQPQHF
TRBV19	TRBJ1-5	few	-	TGTGCCAGTAGTATAACGGGGTCCAATCAGCCCCAGCATTTT	CASSITGSNQPQHF
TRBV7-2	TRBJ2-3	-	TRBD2	TGTGCCAGCAGCTTAGTTTCGGCGGGGGGGCCCGGGGATACGCAGTATTTT	CASSLVSAGGPGDTQYF
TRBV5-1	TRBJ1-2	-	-	TGCGCCAGCAGCTTGGAGGTCGGGGGCTACACCTTC	CASSLEVGGYTF
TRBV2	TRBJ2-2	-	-	TGTGCCAGCAGTATGATAAGGGGAGGAACCGGGGAGCTGTTTTTT	CASSMIRGGTGELFF
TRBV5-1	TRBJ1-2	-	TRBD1	TGCGCCAGCAGCCACCGACAGGGGGGTAACTATGGCTACACCTTC	CASSHRQGGNYGYTF
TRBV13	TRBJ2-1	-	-	TGTGCCAGCAGCCTAGGGCCAGAATACAATGAGCAGTTCTTC	CASSLGPEYNEQFF
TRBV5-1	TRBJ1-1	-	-	TGCGCCAGCAGCTTGGCAGGCGCCACTGAAGCTTTCTTT	CASSLAGATEAFF
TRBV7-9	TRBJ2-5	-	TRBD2	TGTGCCAGCAGCTTAAACGGGGGGACGGGGACCCAGTACTTC	CASSLNGGTGTQYF
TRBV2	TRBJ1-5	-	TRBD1	TGTGCCAGCAAGAAAAAAACAGGGGTATCCGGCAATCAGCCCCAGCATTTT	CASKKKTGVSGNQPQHF
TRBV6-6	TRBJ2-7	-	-	TGTGCCCGCAGTCGCAAACGAGACAGCTACTACGAGCAGTACTTC	CARSRKRDSYYEQYF